This T cell receptor beta chain was retrieved from a study of T cell responses to AZD1222 COVID-19 vaccine. J gave up 7 bases and V 2 bases, and 2 bases lay outside the gene matches. From germline, CDR1 is MNHEY and CDR2 SVGAGI. The CDR3 runs to 14 residues. General study results and limits: Spike-specific TCRs gained breadth and depth after people received two AZD1222 doses. It was only a handful of AZD1222 recipients who were seropositive at baseline. Among vaccine-associated CD4 TCRs, coverage spanned spike, with dominance at 160-218 and 743-854.

Assay used: immunoSEQ multiplex PCR; TCRdb lists only in-frame clones, some missing. This sample has around 89,000 clones, with over 75% found just once. Concerning this clone itself: Its antigen is still unknown. Within the sample, other DNA sequences also encode this same CDR3.

The specimen comprised peripheral blood, sampled 28 days after the second AZD1222 dose. The V call is TRBV6-5, the J call TRBJ1-6, with 7 bases fitting TRBD1. The origin of this receptor is an adult who received the AZD1222 COVID-19 vaccine. The CDR3 coding sequence is TGTGCCAGCAGTTACGGAGGGGGCAATTCACCCCTCCACTTT. It encodes CASSYGGGNSPLHF.